This T cell receptor beta chain comes out of a study of cytotoxic CD8 clonotypes in ibrutinib-treated CLL. The overall study: Specimens for response were gathered following a median approximately 11 months of therapy, spanning 6 to 36.

Study findings and constraints: Among the clonotypes, public ones were uncommon and contracted or held stable on treatment. Clonality climbed at ibrutinib response, then dropped toward baseline at progression.

Assay: immunoSEQ multiplex PCR; the TCRdb copy retains only in-frame clones and omits some. The repertoire includes around 77,000 clones, more than 75% of them detected once, and less than 9% sits in the top ten. To note about this clone: Antigen specificity is unknown.

Per germline, CDR1 KGHSH and CDR2 LQKENI. Trimming removed 1 base from V and 4 bases from J, with 17 bases in between. CDR3 length equals 16 residues. The TCR sequence derives from a human donor with chronic lymphocytic leukemia. Source: PBMCs, taken at disease progression, from a patient treated with ibrutinib. The chain uses TRBV18 and TRBJ2-7; a possible D gene is TRBD1 (8 bases). The CDR3 bases are TGTGCCAGCTCACCACAGGTCGCGGGGGACAGGTACGAGCAGTACTTC. Translating gives CASSPQVAGDRYEQYF.